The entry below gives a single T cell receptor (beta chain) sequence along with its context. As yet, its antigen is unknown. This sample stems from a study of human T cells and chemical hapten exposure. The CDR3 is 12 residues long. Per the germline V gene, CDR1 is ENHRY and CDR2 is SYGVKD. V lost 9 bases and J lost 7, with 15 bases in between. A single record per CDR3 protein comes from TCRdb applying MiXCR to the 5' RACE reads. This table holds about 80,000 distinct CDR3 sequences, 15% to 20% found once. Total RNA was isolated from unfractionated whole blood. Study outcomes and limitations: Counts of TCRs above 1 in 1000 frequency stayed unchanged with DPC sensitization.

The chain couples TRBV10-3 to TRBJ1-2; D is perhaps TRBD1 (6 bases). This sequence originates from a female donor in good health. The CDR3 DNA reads TGTGCCATACAAATCACAGGGTCTGGCTACACCTTC. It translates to CAIQITGSGYTF.